This is a list of T cell receptor beta chains from one sample in a study of blood T cell repertoires in COVID-19. Only in-frame clones appear in the TCRdb table, and some are missing; sequencing was by immunoSEQ multiplex PCR. This sample has about 51,000 clones; less than 95% occur once, and the top ten carry around 3.1%. Sequenced sample: peripheral blood. The receptors were sampled from a man aged 50 to 60 with acute or convalescent COVID-19. Each CDR3 is given with its conserved first and last residue. D genes are given only for firm matches. Only part of the rows carry a size: once, few, many, or a class if the clone is expanded.

d_call: TRBD1; v_call: TRBV5-1; cdr3_length: 15; clone_size: NA; j_call: TRBJ2-7; cdr3_nt: TGCGCCAGCAGCGGGACCGGGACAGGGGCCTACGAGCAGTACTTC; cdr3_aa: CASSGTGTGAYEQYF
d_call: NA; v_call: TRBV5-4; cdr3_length: 15; clone_size: few; j_call: TRBJ2-7; cdr3_nt: TGTGCCAGCAGCTTGCCAGGGGCGAGCTCCTACGAGCAGTACTTC; cdr3_aa: CASSLPGASSYEQYF
d_call: NA; v_call: TRBV27; cdr3_length: 13; clone_size: NA; j_call: TRBJ1-5; cdr3_nt: TGTGCCAGCACGGACGGGATAAATCAGCCCCAGCATTTT; cdr3_aa: CASTDGINQPQHF
d_call: TRBD1; v_call: TRBV2; cdr3_length: 16; clone_size: NA; j_call: TRBJ1-6; cdr3_nt: TGTGCCAGCAGTCAACCGGACAGGGGCCCTAATTCACCCCTCCACTTT; cdr3_aa: CASSQPDRGPNSPLHF
d_call: NA; v_call: TRBV14; cdr3_length: 15; clone_size: NA; j_call: TRBJ2-7; cdr3_nt: TGTGCCAGCAGCCATGGCGACACAACTTACTACGAGCAGTACTTC; cdr3_aa: CASSHGDTTYYEQYF
d_call: TRBD2; v_call: TRBV19; cdr3_length: 15; clone_size: NA; j_call: TRBJ2-1; cdr3_nt: TGTGCCAGTAGTCCCCTAGCGGGTTACTACAATGAGCAGTTCTTC; cdr3_aa: CASSPLAGYYNEQFF
d_call: NA; v_call: TRBV5-1; cdr3_length: 13; clone_size: NA; j_call: TRBJ2-7; cdr3_nt: TGCGCCAGCAGCTTGGACAACTCCTACGAGCAGTACTTC; cdr3_aa: CASSLDNSYEQYF
d_call: NA; v_call: TRBV12-3/TRBV12-4; cdr3_length: 13; clone_size: once; j_call: TRBJ2-1; cdr3_nt: TGTGCCAGCAGTTTACGCGTGTACAATGAGCAGTTCTTC; cdr3_aa: CASSLRVYNEQFF
d_call: NA; v_call: TRBV2; cdr3_length: 15; clone_size: few; j_call: TRBJ2-5; cdr3_nt: TGTGCCAGCAGTGAAGCGGGGACTTACCAAGAGACCCAGTACTTC; cdr3_aa: CASSEAGTYQETQYF
d_call: TRBD2; v_call: TRBV28; cdr3_length: 14; clone_size: NA; j_call: TRBJ2-3; cdr3_nt: TGTGCCATCCTCAAAGCGGGGGGGCCAGATACGCAGTATTTT; cdr3_aa: CAILKAGGPDTQYF
d_call: TRBD1; v_call: TRBV5-1; cdr3_length: 14; clone_size: NA; j_call: TRBJ2-7; cdr3_nt: TGCGCCAGCAGCTCCGGGACAGGGCACTACGAGCAGTACTTC; cdr3_aa: CASSSGTGHYEQYF
d_call: TRBD1; v_call: TRBV5-1; cdr3_length: 14; clone_size: NA; j_call: TRBJ2-3; cdr3_nt: TGCGCCAGTTCACCGGGACAGGGCCCAGATACGCAGTATTTT; cdr3_aa: CASSPGQGPDTQYF
d_call: NA; v_call: TRBV3-1/TRBV3-2; cdr3_length: 14; clone_size: NA; j_call: TRBJ2-2; cdr3_nt: TGTGCCAGCAGCCCCCAGAGGGCCACCGGGGAGCTGTTTTTT; cdr3_aa: CASSPQRATGELFF
d_call: NA; v_call: TRBV24-1; cdr3_length: 14; clone_size: NA; j_call: TRBJ2-3; cdr3_nt: TGTGCCACCAGTGTATCAGGGGTTGCAGATACGCAGTATTTT; cdr3_aa: CATSVSGVADTQYF
d_call: TRBD2; v_call: TRBV5-1; cdr3_length: 14; clone_size: NA; j_call: TRBJ2-3; cdr3_nt: TGCGCCAGCAGCGGCGGGGGAAGCACAGATACGCAGTATTTT; cdr3_aa: CASSGGGSTDTQYF
d_call: NA; v_call: TRBV5-1; cdr3_length: 13; clone_size: NA; j_call: TRBJ1-1; cdr3_nt: TGCGCCAGCAGCTTGGAAGGGGGCACTGAAGCTTTCTTT; cdr3_aa: CASSLEGGTEAFF
d_call: NA; v_call: TRBV27; cdr3_length: 15; clone_size: NA; j_call: TRBJ2-5; cdr3_nt: TGTGCCAGCAGTCCCAACAGGCTACTGATAGAGACCCAGTACTTC; cdr3_aa: CASSPNRLLIETQYF
d_call: TRBD1; v_call: TRBV6-1; cdr3_length: 16; clone_size: NA; j_call: TRBJ1-3; cdr3_nt: TGTGCCAGCAGGGAAGGGACAGGGGGCTCTGGAAACACCATATATTTT; cdr3_aa: CASREGTGGSGNTIYF
d_call: TRBD1; v_call: TRBV7-6; cdr3_length: 16; clone_size: NA; j_call: TRBJ2-7; cdr3_nt: TGTGCCAGCAGCTCGGGACAGGGGACGAGCTCCTACGAGCAGTACTTC; cdr3_aa: CASSSGQGTSSYEQYF
d_call: TRBD1; v_call: TRBV27; cdr3_length: 14; clone_size: NA; j_call: TRBJ1-1; cdr3_nt: TGTGCCAGCAGAGGACAGGAGGGAGGCACTGAAGCTTTCTTT; cdr3_aa: CASRGQEGGTEAFF
d_call: TRBD1; v_call: TRBV18; cdr3_length: 15; clone_size: once; j_call: TRBJ1-3; cdr3_nt: TGTGCCAGCTCACCCGGACAGGGAAGTGGAAACACCATATATTTT; cdr3_aa: CASSPGQGSGNTIYF
d_call: NA; v_call: TRBV2; cdr3_length: 14; clone_size: NA; j_call: TRBJ1-3; cdr3_nt: TGTGCCAGTCAGATTAACCTAGCGGGAAACACCATATATTTT; cdr3_aa: CASQINLAGNTIYF
d_call: TRBD2; v_call: TRBV11-3; cdr3_length: 14; clone_size: NA; j_call: TRBJ2-7; cdr3_nt: TGTGCCAGCAGCTTAACTAGCGGTTCCTACGAGCAGTACTTC; cdr3_aa: CASSLTSGSYEQYF
d_call: NA; v_call: TRBV3-1/TRBV3-2; cdr3_length: 15; clone_size: NA; j_call: TRBJ2-1; cdr3_nt: TGTGCCAGCAGCGGCGGGGGCAGCTCCTACAATGAGCAGTTCTTC; cdr3_aa: CASSGGGSSYNEQFF
d_call: TRBD1; v_call: TRBV18; cdr3_length: 15; clone_size: NA; j_call: TRBJ2-5; cdr3_nt: TGTGCCAGCTCACCAATAACAGGGGGCGAGGAGACCCAGTACTTC; cdr3_aa: CASSPITGGEETQYF
d_call: TRBD2; v_call: TRBV9; cdr3_length: 16; clone_size: NA; j_call: TRBJ2-2; cdr3_nt: TGTGCCAGCAGCGTAACCGGGGGGGTGAACACCGGGGAGCTGTTTTTT; cdr3_aa: CASSVTGGVNTGELFF